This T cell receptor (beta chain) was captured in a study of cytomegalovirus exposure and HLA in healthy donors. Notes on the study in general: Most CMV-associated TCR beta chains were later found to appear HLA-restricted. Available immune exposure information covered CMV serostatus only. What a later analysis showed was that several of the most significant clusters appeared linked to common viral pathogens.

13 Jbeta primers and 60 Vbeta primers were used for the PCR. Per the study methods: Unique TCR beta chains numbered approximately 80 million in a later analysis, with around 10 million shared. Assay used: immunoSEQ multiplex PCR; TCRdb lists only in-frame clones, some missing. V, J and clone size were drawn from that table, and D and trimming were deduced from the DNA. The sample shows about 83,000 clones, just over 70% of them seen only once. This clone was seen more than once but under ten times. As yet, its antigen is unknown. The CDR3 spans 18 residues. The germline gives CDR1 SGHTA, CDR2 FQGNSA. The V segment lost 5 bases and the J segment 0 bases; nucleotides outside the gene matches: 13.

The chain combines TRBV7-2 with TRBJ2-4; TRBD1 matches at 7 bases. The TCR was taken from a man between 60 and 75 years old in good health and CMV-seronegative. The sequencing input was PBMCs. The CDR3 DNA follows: TGTGCCAGCAGCGCCCGCCCATGGGACAGCATAGCCAAAAACATTCAGTACTTC. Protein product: CASSARPWDSIAKNIQYF.